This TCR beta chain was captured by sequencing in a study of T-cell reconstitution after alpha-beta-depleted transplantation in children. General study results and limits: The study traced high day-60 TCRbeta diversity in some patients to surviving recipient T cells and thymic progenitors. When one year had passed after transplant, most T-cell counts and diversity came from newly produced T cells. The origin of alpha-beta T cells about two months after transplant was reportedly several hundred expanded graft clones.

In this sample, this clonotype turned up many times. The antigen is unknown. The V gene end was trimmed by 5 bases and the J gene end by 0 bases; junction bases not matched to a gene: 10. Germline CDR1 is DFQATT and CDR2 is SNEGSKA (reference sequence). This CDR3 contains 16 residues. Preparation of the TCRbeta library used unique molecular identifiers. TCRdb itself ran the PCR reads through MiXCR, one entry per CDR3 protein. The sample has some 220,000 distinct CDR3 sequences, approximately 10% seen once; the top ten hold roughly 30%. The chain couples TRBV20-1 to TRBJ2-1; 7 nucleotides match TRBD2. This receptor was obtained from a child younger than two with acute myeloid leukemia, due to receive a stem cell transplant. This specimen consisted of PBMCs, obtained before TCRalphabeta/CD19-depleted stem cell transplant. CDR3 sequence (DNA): TGCAGTGCTGCCTGGGTCAGGACTAGCTCCTACAATGAGCAGTTCTTC. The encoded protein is CSAAWVRTSSYNEQFF.